What follows describes a single T cell receptor beta chain. Some clones are missing from TCRdb's copy, which holds only in-frame ones; the method was immunoSEQ multiplex PCR. The table lists fewer than 75,000 clones, 85% to 95% of them singletons, with roughly 3.5% in the top ten. The sample belongs to a study of T cell changes during pregnancy in multiple sclerosis. Germline V lookup: CDR1 KGHSY, CDR2 FQNENV. The CDR3 sequence is 15 residues long. Trimming took 4 bases from V and 4 from J; bases not matched to a gene: 9. The sample was peripheral blood, taken after pregnancy. The genes are TRBV16 and TRBJ1-2; 7 bases fit TRBD1. The receptor comes from a female donor in good health, enrolled as a control in a pregnancy study. For the CDR3, the DNA is TGTGCCAGCAGCCTCGACAGGGAATTCGGCTATGGCTACACCTTC. The encoded protein is CASSLDREFGYGYTF.